This is a list of T cell receptor beta chains from one sample in a study of Ad26.COV2.S vaccination and SARS-CoV-2 variants. Libraries were prepared by immunoSEQ multiplex PCR; TCRdb keeps only in-frame clonotypes and omits some of them. Found here are roughly 320,000 clones, roughly 84% of them singletons; the top ten hold more than 3%. This specimen consisted of peripheral blood, obtained in a trial of Ad26.COV2.S vaccine versus placebo. Every receptor here comes from a person between 18 and 59 years old who received the Ad26.COV2.S COVID-19 vaccine or a placebo. The CDR3 runs from the conserved cysteine through the conserved F or W. Each record gives: J gene, D gene, clone size, V gene, CDR3 length, CDR3 DNA, CDR3 protein. The D gene is left open where the match is weak. Clone size is given for some rows only: seen once, a few or many times, or a class if the clone is expanded.

>TRBJ1-2|TRBD1|.|TRBV27|13
TGTGCCAGCAGTCCGACAGGGTGGTTGGGCTACACCTTC
CASSPTGWLGYTF
>TRBJ1-2|.|.|TRBV7-8|13
TGTGCCAGCAGCTCAGACCTAAGAGGTGGCTACACCTTC
CASSSDLRGGYTF
>TRBJ1-1|.|.|TRBV6-6|8
TGTGCCTGCGGTGAAGCTTTCTTT
CACGEAFF
>TRBJ1-1|.|.|TRBV20-1|13
TGCAGTGCCAGTGGGGGGCTTTTCACTGAAGCTTTCTTT
CSASGGLFTEAFF
>TRBJ1-1|.|.|TRBV19|13
TGTGCCACCGTACCACAGGAAAACACTGAAGCTTTCTTT
CATVPQENTEAFF
>TRBJ1-5|.|.|TRBV19|14
TGTGCCAGTAGCCGGTTGGGGACCAATCAGCCCCAGCATTTT
CASSRLGTNQPQHF
>TRBJ1-2|TRBD1|.|TRBV13|13
TGTGCCAGCAGCACGACAGGGTCCTATGGCTACACCTTC
CASSTTGSYGYTF
>TRBJ2-3|.|.|TRBV19|17
TGTGCCAGTAGTTTTCTTCCACAGGGACTCAGCACAGATACGCAGTATTTT
CASSFLPQGLSTDTQYF
>TRBJ1-2|TRBD1|few|TRBV10-3|14
TGTGCCATCAGTGAGGGACAGGGGGCGGAAGGCTACACCTTC
CAISEGQGAEGYTF
>TRBJ2-3|.|.|TRBV3-1/TRBV3-2|15
TGTGCCAGCAGCCTCCAGGGGCTGGTTACAGATACGCAGTATTTT
CASSLQGLVTDTQYF
>TRBJ1-4|.|.|TRBV13|14
TGTGCCAGCAGCCGTCGTCTTTTGAATGAAAAACTGTTTTTT
CASSRRLLNEKLFF
>TRBJ1-5|.|.|TRBV7-2|13
TGTGCCAGCAGCCCAGGGCTAAGCCAGCCCCAGCATTTT
CASSPGLSQPQHF
>TRBJ2-3|.|.|TRBV24-1|15
TGTGCCACCAGTGGAGGGGTCACTGCCACAGATACGCAGTATTTT
CATSGGVTATDTQYF
>TRBJ2-3|TRBD1|.|TRBV5-1|16
TGCGCCAGCAGCTACTCCGGGACAGGGGACACAGATACGCAGTATTTT
CASSYSGTGDTDTQYF
>TRBJ2-4|TRBD1|.|TRBV4-3|14
TGCGCCAGCAGCCCGGGACAGGGAAAAAACATTCAGTACTTC
CASSPGQGKNIQYF
>TRBJ2-7|TRBD1|.|TRBV11-3|13
TGTGCCAGCAGCTTAGAGACAGGGTACGAGCAGTACTTC
CASSLETGYEQYF
>TRBJ1-2|.|.|TRBV6-4|12
TGTGCCAGCAGTGACTCGTCATATGGCTACACCTTC
CASSDSSYGYTF
>TRBJ1-4|.|.|TRBV2|14
TGTGCCAGCAGGCCCGGACAGTTTCGTGAAAAACTGTTTTTT
CASRPGQFREKLFF
>TRBJ1-4|TRBD1|.|TRBV4-2|16
TGTGCCAGCAGCCACGAGGACAGGGCTGTTAATGAAAAACTGTTTTTT
CASSHEDRAVNEKLFF
>TRBJ2-3|.|.|TRBV30|13
TGTGCCTGGAGCCACGGCTTAGGAGATACGCAGTATTTT
CAWSHGLGDTQYF
>TRBJ2-3|.|.|TRBV3-1/TRBV3-2|15
TGTGCCAGCAGCTCGACCGGGACCTCCACAGATACGCAGTATTTT
CASSSTGTSTDTQYF
>TRBJ2-7|TRBD2|.|TRBV7-9|16
TGTGCCAGCAGCTTAGGGAGCGGGGGTACCTCCTACGAGCAGTACTTC
CASSLGSGGTSYEQYF
>TRBJ1-2|.|.|TRBV21-1|15
TGTGCCACCATACTTCGGGAGGGTGAGGGGAATGGCTACACCTTC
CATILREGEGNGYTF
>TRBJ2-3|TRBD2|once|TRBV4-3|16
TGCGCCAGCAGCCAACTGAGGACTAGCGGAGAATATACGCAGTATTTT
CASSQLRTSGEYTQYF
>TRBJ2-2|.|.|TRBV27|17
TGTGCCAGCAGTAAAAAAGGCACTTCTCGATACACCGGGGAGCTGTTTTTT
CASSKKGTSRYTGELFF
>TRBJ1-5|TRBD1|few|TRBV6-1|15
TGTGCCAGCAGTGAACCCACAGGGGGCAATCAGCCCCAGCATTTT
CASSEPTGGNQPQHF
>TRBJ1-6|.|.|TRBV4-3|19
TGCGCCAGCAGCCAAGATCCTCCAGGGTCCAGCTCCTATAATTCACCCCTCCACTTT
CASSQDPPGSSSYNSPLHF
>TRBJ1-1|TRBD1|.|TRBV18|14
TGTGCCAGCTCACCCGACAGGGGGAACACTGAAGCTTTCTTT
CASSPDRGNTEAFF
>TRBJ2-5|.|.|TRBV5-1|13
TGCGCCAGCAGCTTACGCGGCCAAGAGACCCAGTACTTC
CASSLRGQETQYF
>TRBJ1-6|TRBD1|.|TRBV2|14
TGTGCCAGCGAAAGGGGGCAGGATCTCGATCCCCTCCACTTT
CASERGQDLDPLHF
>TRBJ2-5|.|.|TRBV5-6|14
TGTGCCAGCAGCTTGACGGGGAACCAAGAGACCCAGTACTTC
CASSLTGNQETQYF
>TRBJ2-2|.|.|TRBV7-9|15
TGTGCCAGCAGCCCCCCTAGGATGAACACCGGGGAGCTGTTTTTT
CASSPPRMNTGELFF
>TRBJ2-5|.|few|TRBV9|15
TGTGCCAGCAGCCCCCGAGGGACTTCACAAGAGACCCAGTACTTC
CASSPRGTSQETQYF